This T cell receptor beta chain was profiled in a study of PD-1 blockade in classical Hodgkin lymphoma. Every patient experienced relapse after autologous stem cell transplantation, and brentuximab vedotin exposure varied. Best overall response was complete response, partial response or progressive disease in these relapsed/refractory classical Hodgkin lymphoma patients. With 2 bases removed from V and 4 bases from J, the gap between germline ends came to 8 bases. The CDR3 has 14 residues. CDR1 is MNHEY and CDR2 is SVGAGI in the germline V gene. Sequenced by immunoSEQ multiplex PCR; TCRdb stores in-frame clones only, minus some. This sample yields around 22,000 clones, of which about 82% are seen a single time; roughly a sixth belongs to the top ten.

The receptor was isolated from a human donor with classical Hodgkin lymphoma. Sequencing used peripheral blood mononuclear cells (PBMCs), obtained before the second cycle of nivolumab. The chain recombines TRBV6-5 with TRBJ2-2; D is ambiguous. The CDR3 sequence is CASSYVPSTGELFF. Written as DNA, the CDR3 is TGTGCCAGCAGTTACGTCCCTAGCACCGGGGAGCTGTTTTTT.